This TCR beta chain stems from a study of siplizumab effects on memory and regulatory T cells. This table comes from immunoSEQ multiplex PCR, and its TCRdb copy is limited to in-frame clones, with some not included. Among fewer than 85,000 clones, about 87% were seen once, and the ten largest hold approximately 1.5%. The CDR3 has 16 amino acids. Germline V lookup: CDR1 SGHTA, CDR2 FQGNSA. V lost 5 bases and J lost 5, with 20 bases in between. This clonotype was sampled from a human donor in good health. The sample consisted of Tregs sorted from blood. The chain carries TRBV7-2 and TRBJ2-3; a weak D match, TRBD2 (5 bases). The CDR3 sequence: CASSPELVTRKDTQYF. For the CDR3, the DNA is TGTGCCAGCAGCCCCGAGCTAGTTACTAGGAAAGATACGCAGTATTTT.